The rows below give T cell receptor beta chains drawn from one sample of a study of cytomegalovirus exposure and HLA in healthy donors. Using immunoSEQ multiplex PCR, the repertoire was profiled, and TCRdb retains in-frame clones only, with some absent. The sample lists about 120,000 clones, 70% to 90% occurring once. The sequenced sample consisted of PBMCs. The receptors were gathered from a woman under 30 in good health and CMV-seronegative. Each CDR3 is given with its conserved first and last residue. The order of the fields is clone size, J gene, V gene, D gene, CDR3 length, CDR3 DNA, CDR3 protein. The D gene is left open where the match is weak. Where a row states a size, it is once, few, many or the class of an expanded clone; other rows omit it.

.	TRBJ2-1	TRBV10-1	TRBD2	16	TGCGCCAGCAGTAGAACACCGGCGACTAGCGGCAATGAGCAGTTCTTC	CASSRTPATSGNEQFF
.	TRBJ2-5	TRBV28	.	16	TGTGCCAGCAGTACAGGACAAGGGAATGCCAAGAGGACCCAGTACTTC	CASSTGQGNAKRTQYF
.	TRBJ2-1	TRBV19	.	15	TGTGCCAGTAGTACTCAGGGTGGGGGGAGCAATGAGCAGTTCTTC	CASSTQGGGSNEQFF
.	TRBJ1-1	TRBV7-2	.	14	TGTGCCAGCAGCTTATTCCAGGGTAGAAATGAAGCTTTCTTT	CASSLFQGRNEAFF
once	TRBJ2-3	TRBV7-6	.	13	TGTGCCAGCAGCGCTCAGCGGGCGGATACGCAGTATTTT	CASSAQRADTQYF
.	TRBJ2-7	TRBV18	.	12	TGTGCCAGCTCACCGGGGCGTTACGAGCAGTACTTC	CASSPGRYEQYF
few	TRBJ2-1	TRBV7-2	.	14	TGTGCCAGCAGCCCCTTCTCGAGCCACAATGAGCAGTTCTTC	CASSPFSSHNEQFF
.	TRBJ1-1	TRBV30	.	14	TGTGCCTCCCTGACAGGCCTGATGAACACTGAAGCTTTCTTT	CASLTGLMNTEAFF
.	TRBJ1-4	TRBV2	.	12	TGTGCCAGCAGTGGTCAGGATGAAAAACTGTTTTTT	CASSGQDEKLFF
.	TRBJ1-5	TRBV19	TRBD1	14	TGTGCCAGTAGTATCACAGGGGATGGTCAGCCCCAGCATTTT	CASSITGDGQPQHF
once	TRBJ1-1	TRBV19	.	14	TGTGCCAGTAGTATAGATTGGGCCGGAACTGAAGCTTTCTTT	CASSIDWAGTEAFF
.	TRBJ2-3	TRBV11-3	TRBD2	16	TGTGCCAGCAGCCTCGGGACTAGCGGCTTCACAGATACGCAGTATTTT	CASSLGTSGFTDTQYF
.	TRBJ2-7	TRBV5-6	.	14	TGTGCCAGCAGCTTGGCGGGGGGCACCTACGAGCAGTACTTC	CASSLAGGTYEQYF
.	TRBJ1-3	TRBV18	TRBD1	17	TGTGCCAGCTCACCAGTAGACAGGGGAATTTCTGGAAACACCATATATTTT	CASSPVDRGISGNTIYF
.	TRBJ1-5	TRBV5-1	.	14	TGCGCCAGCAGCTTGGAGGCGGGCAATCAGCCCCAGCATTTT	CASSLEAGNQPQHF
few	TRBJ2-5	TRBV18	.	12	TGTGCCAGCTCACCCTCCCAAGAGACCCAGTACTTC	CASSPSQETQYF
once	TRBJ2-1	TRBV2	TRBD2	15	TGTGCCAGCAGTACGGAGCGGGGGTCATACAATGAGCAGTTCTTC	CASSTERGSYNEQFF
.	TRBJ1-5	TRBV28	TRBD1	15	TGTGCCAGCAGATTACAGGGACAGAGCAATCAGCCCCAGCATTTT	CASRLQGQSNQPQHF